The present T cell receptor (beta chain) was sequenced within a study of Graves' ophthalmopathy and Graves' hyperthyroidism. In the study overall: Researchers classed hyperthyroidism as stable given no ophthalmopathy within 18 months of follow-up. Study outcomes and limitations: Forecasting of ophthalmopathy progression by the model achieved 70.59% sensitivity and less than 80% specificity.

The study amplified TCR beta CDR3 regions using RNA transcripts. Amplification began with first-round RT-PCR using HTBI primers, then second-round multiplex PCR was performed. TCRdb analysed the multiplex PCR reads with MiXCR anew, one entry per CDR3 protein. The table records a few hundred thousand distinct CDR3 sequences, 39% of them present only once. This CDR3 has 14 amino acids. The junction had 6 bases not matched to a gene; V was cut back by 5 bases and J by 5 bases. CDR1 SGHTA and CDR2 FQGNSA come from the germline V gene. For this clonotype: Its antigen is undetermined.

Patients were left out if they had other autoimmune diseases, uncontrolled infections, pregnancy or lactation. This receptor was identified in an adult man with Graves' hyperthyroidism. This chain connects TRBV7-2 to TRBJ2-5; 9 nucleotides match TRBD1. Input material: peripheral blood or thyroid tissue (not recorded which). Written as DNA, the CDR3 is TGTGCCAGCAGCAAAGACAGGGGGTTGGAGACCCAGTACTTC. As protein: CASSKDRGLETQYF.